What follows are 5 T cell receptor beta chains derived from one specimen sequenced in a study of human T cells and chemical hapten exposure. From the RACE reads, TCRdb called clonotypes with MiXCR, one entry per CDR3 protein. The sample holds approximately 370,000 distinct CDR3 sequences; 5.5% are singletons and the top ten take about 8.7%. Time point here: pre-sensitization, week 0. Regarding treatment: therapeutic diphenylcyclopropenone sensitization with weekly scalp DPC. The sequenced sample was whole blood, obtained in connection with sensitization to the hapten diphenylcyclopropenone (DPC). These receptors all come from a woman younger than 35 with alopecia areata. Some clones in this sample may be carry-over from other donors' samples.

A few counts support this clonotype. This chain connects TRBV20-1 to TRBJ1-4; D unclear. The germline V and J ends were trimmed by 7 bases and 7 bases, with 22 bases remaining between them. Germline V gives CDR1 DFQATT, CDR2 SNEGSKA (reference sequence). This CDR3 comprises 15 residues. The CDR3 loop is CSGQTRDRGREKLFF. CDR3 DNA: TGCAGTGGTCAGACCCGGGATAGAGGTCGTGAAAAACTGTTTTTT.

In this sample, this clonotype turned up many times. V usage is TRBV29-1 and J usage is TRBJ1-1; D remains ambiguous. V was clipped by 7 bases and J by 5 bases, with 11 bases between them. Germline CDR1 and CDR2: SQVTM and ANQGSEA. The length of the CDR3 is 11 residues. The CDR3 nucleotides read TGCAGCGCATCCCCGGGAACTGAAGCTTTCTTT. Translating it yields CSASPGTEAFF.

This sequence joins TRBV7-6 and TRBJ1-3; weak D call: TRBD1 (5 bases). Trimming stripped 3 bases from V and 4 bases from J, with 16 bases between. This CDR3 spans 16 amino acids. CDR1 is SGHVS, CDR2 FNYEAQ, per germline. The DNA of the CDR3 is TGTGCCAGCAGCTTCCCCAGGGACGAACCCGGAAACACCATATATTTT. It codes for CASSFPRDEPGNTIYF. The whole variable domain, remainder taken from reference TRBV7-6 and TRBJ1-3, is GAGVSQSPRYKVTKRGQDVALRCDPISGHVSLYWYRQALGQGPEFLTYFNYEAQQDKSGLPNDRFSAERPEGSISTLTIQRTEQRDSAMYRCASSFPRDEPGNTIYFGEGSWLTVV.

This clonotype was detected many times. V gene TRBV2 combines with J gene TRBJ1-2; D is uncertain. V lost 6 bases and J lost 4, with 9 bases in between. Germline values: CDR1 SNHLY, CDR2 FYNNEI. This CDR3 has 12 amino acids. CDR3 nucleotide sequence: TGTGCCAGCAGGCCGGCTCTCTATGGCTACACCTTC. It is translated as CASRPALYGYTF.

This clonotype was observed a handful of times. The J gene is TRBJ2-3, the V gene TRBV12-3 or TRBV12-4, with D tentatively TRBD1 (5 bases). The CDR3 covers 13 residues. Between the trimmed V and J ends, which lost 2 bases and 7 bases, there was a span of 10 bases. CDR3 DNA sequence: TGTGCCAGCAGTTTAAACTCAGGGAATACGCAGTATTTT. Amino acids: CASSLNSGNTQYF.